The clone carrying this T cell receptor beta chain was seen many times. Antigen specificity is unknown. The entry originates in a study of identical twins. Study-wide findings and caveats: Cross-sectional statistics underpinned the conclusions; the same donors were not followed.

CDR1 is SGHVS, CDR2 FQNEAQ, per germline. V lost 2 bases to trimming and J lost 7 bases, with 15 bases between them. The CDR3 contains 15 residues. TCRdb redid the calling of the 5' RACE reads with MiXCR, one entry per CDR3 protein. The sample lists fewer than 900,000 distinct CDR3 sequences; 21% were seen once. All donors comprised healthy Caucasians. These data were also filed under a second study, of T cells expressing NK-cell markers. This second report adds: Obtained from sorted CD3+CD56+NKG2C+, CD3+CD56+NKG2C- and CD3+CD56-NKG2C+ T cells were the TCR beta repertoires. Dominant NKG2C+ clonotypes made up about 1.0-8% of CD8+ T cells in several donors.

Material: PBMCs. The rearrangement uses TRBV7-8 and TRBJ2-1, with D perhaps given as TRBD1 or TRBD2 (5 bases each). The TCR originated in a woman aged 18-29 years in good health. CDR3 nucleotide sequence: TGTGCCAGCAGCTTATTCGAGGGGATTGCAAATGAGCAGTTCTTC. This encodes CASSLFEGIANEQFF.